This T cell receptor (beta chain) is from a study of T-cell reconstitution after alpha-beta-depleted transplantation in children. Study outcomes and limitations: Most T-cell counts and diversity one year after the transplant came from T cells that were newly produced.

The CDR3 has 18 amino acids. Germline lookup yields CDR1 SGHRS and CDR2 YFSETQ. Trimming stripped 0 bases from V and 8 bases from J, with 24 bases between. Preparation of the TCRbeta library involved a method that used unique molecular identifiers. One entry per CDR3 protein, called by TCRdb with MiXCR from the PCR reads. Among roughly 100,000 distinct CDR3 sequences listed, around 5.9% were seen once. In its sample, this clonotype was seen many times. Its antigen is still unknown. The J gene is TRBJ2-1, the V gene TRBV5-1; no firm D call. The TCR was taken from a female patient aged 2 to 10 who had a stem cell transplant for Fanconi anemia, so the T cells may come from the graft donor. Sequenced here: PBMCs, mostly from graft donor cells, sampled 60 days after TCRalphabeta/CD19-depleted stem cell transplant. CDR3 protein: CASSLGDSYLWTNDEQFF. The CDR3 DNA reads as TGCGCCAGCAGCTTGGGCGATTCGTACCTTTGGACCAACGATGAGCAGTTCTTC.